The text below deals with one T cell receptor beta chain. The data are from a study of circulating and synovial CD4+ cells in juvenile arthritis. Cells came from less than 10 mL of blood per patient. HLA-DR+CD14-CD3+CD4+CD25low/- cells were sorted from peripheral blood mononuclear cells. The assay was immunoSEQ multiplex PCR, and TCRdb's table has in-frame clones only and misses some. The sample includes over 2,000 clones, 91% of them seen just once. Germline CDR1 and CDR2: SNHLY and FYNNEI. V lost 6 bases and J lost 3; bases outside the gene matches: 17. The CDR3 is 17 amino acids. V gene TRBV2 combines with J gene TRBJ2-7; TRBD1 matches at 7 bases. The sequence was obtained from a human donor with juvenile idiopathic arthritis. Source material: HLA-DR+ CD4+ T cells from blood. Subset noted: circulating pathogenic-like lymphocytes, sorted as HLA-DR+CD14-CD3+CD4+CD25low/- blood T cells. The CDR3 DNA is TGTGCCAGCAGCCCGCCCGAGTGGGACAGCGATTTCTACGAGCAGTACTTC. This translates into CASSPPEWDSDFYEQYF.